The T cell receptor beta chain under discussion was sequenced for a study of human T cells and chemical hapten exposure. Study-wide background: Patch tests put 0.01% DPC on the upper back, read at 6 days. Patients, largely female, had alopecia areata, totalis or universalis.

In its sample, this clonotype was seen a few times. Looked up from germline, CDR1 is MNHNY and CDR2 is SVGAGI (reference sequence). The CDR3 sequence is 15 residues long. V was shortened by 5 bases and J by 8 bases, with 21 bases between the two germline ends. Specified time point: patch test 3, about 24 weeks after DPC sensitization. Treatment denoted: therapeutic diphenylcyclopropenone sensitization with weekly scalp DPC. Unfractionated whole blood yielded the extracted total RNA. MiXCR, run by TCRdb on the RACE reads, gives a single entry per CDR3 protein. Of 50,000 or so distinct CDR3 sequences listed, 9% to 10% are singletons.

The chain uses TRBV6-6 and TRBJ1-2; no clear D gene. This TCR was sampled from a woman in her 40s with alopecia areata. Some clones in this sample may be carry-over from other donors' samples. Sequenced here: whole blood, sampled in connection with sensitization to the hapten diphenylcyclopropenone (DPC). The CDR3, as DNA: TGTGCCAGCAGTCCCAACGCCGGACGGGTCGGAGGCTACACCTTC. It specifies CASSPNAGRVGGYTF.